This T cell receptor beta chain was sequenced for a study of T and B cells in COVID-19 patients. The junction had 9 bases not matched to a gene; V was cut back by 6 bases and J by 1 base. Germline CDR1 is LGHNT and CDR2 is FRNRAP. The CDR3 contains 16 residues. TRB rearrangements were amplified by multiplex PCR with BIOMED2 TRB-A/B primers. Using its own MiXCR run on the multiplex PCR reads, TCRdb lists one record per CDR3 protein. The sample gives over 10,000 distinct CDR3 sequences, 25% of which show up once; 4% to 5% is in the top ten. TRB was amplified from about 240-490 ng of blood genomic DNA. Sequenced sample: blood. The chain combines TRBV12-5 with TRBJ1-5, with TRBD1 matching 7 bases. The TCR comes from a human donor who had recovered from COVID-19. In DNA form, the CDR3 reads TGTGCTAGTGGGCAGGGGGACGCCATAAGCAATCAGCCCCAGCATTTT. Amino acid sequence: CASGQGDAISNQPQHF.